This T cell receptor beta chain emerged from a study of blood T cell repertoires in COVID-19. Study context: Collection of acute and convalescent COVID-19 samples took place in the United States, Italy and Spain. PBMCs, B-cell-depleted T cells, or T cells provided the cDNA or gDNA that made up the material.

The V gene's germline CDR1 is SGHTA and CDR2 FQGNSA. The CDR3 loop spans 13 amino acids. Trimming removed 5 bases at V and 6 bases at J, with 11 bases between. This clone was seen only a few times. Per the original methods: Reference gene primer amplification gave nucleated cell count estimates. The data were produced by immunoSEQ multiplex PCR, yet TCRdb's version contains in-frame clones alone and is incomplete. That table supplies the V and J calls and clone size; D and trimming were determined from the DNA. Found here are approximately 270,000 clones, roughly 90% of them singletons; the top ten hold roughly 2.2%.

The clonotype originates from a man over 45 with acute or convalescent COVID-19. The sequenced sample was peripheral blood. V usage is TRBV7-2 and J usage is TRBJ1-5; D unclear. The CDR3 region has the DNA TGTGCCAGCAGCCCCGCCTTCGGTCAGCCCCAGCATTTT. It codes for CASSPAFGQPQHF.